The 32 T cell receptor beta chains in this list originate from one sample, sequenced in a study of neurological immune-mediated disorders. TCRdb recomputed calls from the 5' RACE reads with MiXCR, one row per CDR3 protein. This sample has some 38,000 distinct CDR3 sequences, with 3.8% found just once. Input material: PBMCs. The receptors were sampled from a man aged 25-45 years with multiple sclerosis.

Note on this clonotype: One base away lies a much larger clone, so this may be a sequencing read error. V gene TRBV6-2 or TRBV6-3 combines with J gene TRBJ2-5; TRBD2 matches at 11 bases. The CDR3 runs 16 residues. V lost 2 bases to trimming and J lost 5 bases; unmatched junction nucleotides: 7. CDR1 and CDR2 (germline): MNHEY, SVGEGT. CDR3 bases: TGTGCCAGCAGTTACAGACTAGCGGGGCTATTGGAGACCCAGTACTTC. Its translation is CASSYRLAGLLETQYF.

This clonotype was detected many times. CDR3 nucleotide sequence: TGTGCCAGCTCCCTACAGCCGGGGACATCCGAGCAGTACTTC. This translates into CASSLQPGTSEQYF. This chain uses TRBV18 with TRBJ2-7; TRBD1 is a possible D gene (6 bases). The germline V gene encodes CDR1 KGHSH and CDR2 LQKENI. This CDR3 is built from 14 residues. V was clipped by 6 bases and J by 6 bases, with 18 bases between them.

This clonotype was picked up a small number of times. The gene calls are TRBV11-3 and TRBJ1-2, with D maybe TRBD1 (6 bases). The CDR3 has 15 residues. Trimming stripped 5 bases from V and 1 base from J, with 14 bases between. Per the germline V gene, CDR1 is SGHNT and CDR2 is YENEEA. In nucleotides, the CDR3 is TGTGCCAGCAGCCCACGACTAGGGGGTAACTATGGCTACACCTTC. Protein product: CASSPRLGGNYGYTF. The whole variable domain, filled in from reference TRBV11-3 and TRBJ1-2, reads EAGVVQSPRYKIIEKKQPVAFWCNPISGHNTLYWYLQNLGQGPELLIRYENEEAVDDSQLPKDRFSAERLKGVDSTLKIQPAELGDSAVYLCASSPRLGGNYGYTFGSGTRLTVV.

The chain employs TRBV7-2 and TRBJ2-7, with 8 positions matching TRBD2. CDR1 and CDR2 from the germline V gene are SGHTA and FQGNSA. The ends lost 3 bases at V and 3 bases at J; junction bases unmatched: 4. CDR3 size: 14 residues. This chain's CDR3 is CASSFPGLGYEQYF. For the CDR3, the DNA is TGTGCCAGCAGCTTTCCGGGACTAGGCTACGAGCAGTACTTC.

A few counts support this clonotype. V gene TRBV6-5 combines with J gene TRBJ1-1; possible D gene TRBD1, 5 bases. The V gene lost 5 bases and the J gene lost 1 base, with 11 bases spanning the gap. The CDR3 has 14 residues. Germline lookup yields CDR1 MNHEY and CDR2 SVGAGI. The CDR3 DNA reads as TGTGCCAGCAGTCCTAGGGGAGGGAACACTGAAGCTTTCTTT. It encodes CASSPRGGNTEAFF.

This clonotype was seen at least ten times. The CDR3 region has the DNA TGTGCCAGCAGTTTGGTTCGGACGCACATATACGAGCAGTACTTC. This gives the protein CASSLVRTHIYEQYF. The rearrangement links TRBV27 to TRBJ2-7; D is unclear. Germline CDR1 is MNHEY and CDR2 is SMNVEV (reference sequence). V lost 3 bases and J lost 4, with 16 bases in between. This CDR3 comprises 15 residues.

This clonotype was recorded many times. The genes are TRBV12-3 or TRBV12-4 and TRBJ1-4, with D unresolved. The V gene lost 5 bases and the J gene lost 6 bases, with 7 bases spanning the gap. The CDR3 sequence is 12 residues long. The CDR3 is CASSPRDEKLFF. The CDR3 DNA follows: TGTGCCAGCAGTCCCCGGGATGAAAAACTGTTTTTT.

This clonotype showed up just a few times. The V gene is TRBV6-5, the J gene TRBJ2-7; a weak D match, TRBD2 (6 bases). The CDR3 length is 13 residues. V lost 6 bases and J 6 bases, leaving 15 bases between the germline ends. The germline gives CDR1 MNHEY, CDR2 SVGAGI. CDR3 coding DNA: TGTGCCAGCAGCCTTATGACTAGGGGCGAGCAGTACTTC. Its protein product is CASSLMTRGEQYF.

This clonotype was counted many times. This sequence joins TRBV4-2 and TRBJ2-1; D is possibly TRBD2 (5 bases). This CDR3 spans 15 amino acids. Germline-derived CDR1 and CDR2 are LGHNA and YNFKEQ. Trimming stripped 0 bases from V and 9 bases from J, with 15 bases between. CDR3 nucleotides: TGTGCCAGCAGCCAAGATCTATTTGGGGAGCGTGAGCAGTTCTTC. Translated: CASSQDLFGEREQFF.

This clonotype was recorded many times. As DNA, the CDR3 is TGTGCCAGCACTAAAACCCCGGGAGAAAAACTGTTTTTT. It encodes CASTKTPGEKLFF. The chain carries TRBV7-9 and TRBJ1-4, with D hard to call. CDR1 SEHNR and CDR2 FQNEAQ come from the germline V gene (reference sequence). This CDR3 has 13 residues. The V and J ends lost 7 bases and 8 bases respectively, with 14 bases between them.

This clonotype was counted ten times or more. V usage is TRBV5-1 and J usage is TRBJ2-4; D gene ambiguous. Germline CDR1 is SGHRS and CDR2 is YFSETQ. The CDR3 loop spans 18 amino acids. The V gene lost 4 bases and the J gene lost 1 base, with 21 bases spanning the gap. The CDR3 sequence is CASSPVVRAIGAKNIQYF. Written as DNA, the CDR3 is TGCGCCAGCAGCCCGGTCGTCCGGGCCATAGGGGCCAAAAACATTCAGTACTTC.

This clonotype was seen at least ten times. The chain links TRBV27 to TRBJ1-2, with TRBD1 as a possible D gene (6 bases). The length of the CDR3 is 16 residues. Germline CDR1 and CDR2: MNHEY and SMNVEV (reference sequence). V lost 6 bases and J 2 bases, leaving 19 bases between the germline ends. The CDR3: CASSPKKYDRNYGYTF. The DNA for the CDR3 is TGTGCCAGCAGCCCCAAAAAATACGACAGGAACTATGGCTACACCTTC.

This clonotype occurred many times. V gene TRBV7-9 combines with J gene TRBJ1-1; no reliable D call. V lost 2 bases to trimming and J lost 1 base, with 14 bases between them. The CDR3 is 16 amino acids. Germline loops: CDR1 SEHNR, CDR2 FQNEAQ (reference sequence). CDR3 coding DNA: TGTGCCAGCAGCTTAAATTTGGGATCGGGGAACACTGAAGCTTTCTTT. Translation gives CASSLNLGSGNTEAFF. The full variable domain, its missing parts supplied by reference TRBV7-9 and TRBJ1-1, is DTGVSQNPRHKITKRGQNVTFRCDPISEHNRLYWYRQTLGQGPEFLTYFQNEAQLEKSRLLSDRFSAERPKGSFSTLEIQRTEQGDSAMYLCASSLNLGSGNTEAFFGQGTRLTVV.

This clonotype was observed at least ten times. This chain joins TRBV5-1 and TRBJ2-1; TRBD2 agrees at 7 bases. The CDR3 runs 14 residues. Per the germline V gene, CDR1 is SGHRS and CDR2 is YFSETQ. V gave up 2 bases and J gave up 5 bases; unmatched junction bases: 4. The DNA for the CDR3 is TGCGCCAGCAGCTTAAGTCTAGCGGACAATGAGCAGTTCTTC. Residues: CASSLSLADNEQFF. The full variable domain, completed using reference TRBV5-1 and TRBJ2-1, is KAGVTQTPRYLIKTRGQQVTLSCSPISGHRSVSWYQQTPGQGLQFLFEYFSETQRNKGNFPGRFSGRQFSNSRSEMNVSTLELGDSALYLCASSLSLADNEQFFGPGTRLTVL.

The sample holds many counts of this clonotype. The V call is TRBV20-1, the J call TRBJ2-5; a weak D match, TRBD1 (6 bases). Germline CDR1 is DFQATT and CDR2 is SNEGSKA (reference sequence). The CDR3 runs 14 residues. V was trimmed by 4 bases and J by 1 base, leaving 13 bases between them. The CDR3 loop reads CSATAGVIQETQYF. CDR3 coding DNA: TGCAGTGCTACGGCAGGGGTCATCCAAGAGACCCAGTACTTC.

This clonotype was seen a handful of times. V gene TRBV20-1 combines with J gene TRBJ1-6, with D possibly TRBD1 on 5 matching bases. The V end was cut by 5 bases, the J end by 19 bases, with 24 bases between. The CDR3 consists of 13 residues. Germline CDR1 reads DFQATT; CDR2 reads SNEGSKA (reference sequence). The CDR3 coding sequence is TGCAGTGCTTCCAAACCTGGGGCGGAGGAATTACACTTT. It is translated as CSASKPGAEELHF.

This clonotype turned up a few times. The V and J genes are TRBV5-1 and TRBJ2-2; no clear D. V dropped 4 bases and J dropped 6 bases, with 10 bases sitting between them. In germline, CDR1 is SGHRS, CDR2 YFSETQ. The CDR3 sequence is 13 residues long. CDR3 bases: TGCGCCAGCAGCGTTAACCTGGCCGGGGAGCTGTTTTTT. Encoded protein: CASSVNLAGELFF.

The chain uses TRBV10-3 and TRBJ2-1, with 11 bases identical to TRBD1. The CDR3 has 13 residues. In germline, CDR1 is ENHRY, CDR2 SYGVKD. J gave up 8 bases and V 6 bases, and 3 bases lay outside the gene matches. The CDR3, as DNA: TGTGCCATCAGGGGACAGGGGGGCGATGAGCAGTTCTTC. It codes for CAIRGQGGDEQFF.

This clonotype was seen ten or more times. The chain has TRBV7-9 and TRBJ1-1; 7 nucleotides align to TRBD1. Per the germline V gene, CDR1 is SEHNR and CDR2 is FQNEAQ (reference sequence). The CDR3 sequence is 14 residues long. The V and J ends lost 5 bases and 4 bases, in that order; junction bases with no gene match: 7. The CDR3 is CASSATGDVTEAFF. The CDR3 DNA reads TGTGCCAGCAGCGCCACAGGGGACGTCACTGAAGCTTTCTTT.

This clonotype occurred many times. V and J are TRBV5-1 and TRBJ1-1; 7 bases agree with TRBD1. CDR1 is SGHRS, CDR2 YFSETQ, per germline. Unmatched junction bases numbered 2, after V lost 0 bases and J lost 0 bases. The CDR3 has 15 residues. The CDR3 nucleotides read TGCGCCAGCAGCTTGGTGGACAGGATGAACACTGAAGCTTTCTTT. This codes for CASSLVDRMNTEAFF. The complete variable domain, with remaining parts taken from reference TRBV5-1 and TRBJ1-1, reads KAGVTQTPRYLIKTRGQQVTLSCSPISGHRSVSWYQQTPGQGLQFLFEYFSETQRNKGNFPGRFSGRQFSNSRSEMNVSTLELGDSALYLCASSLVDRMNTEAFFGQGTRLTVV.

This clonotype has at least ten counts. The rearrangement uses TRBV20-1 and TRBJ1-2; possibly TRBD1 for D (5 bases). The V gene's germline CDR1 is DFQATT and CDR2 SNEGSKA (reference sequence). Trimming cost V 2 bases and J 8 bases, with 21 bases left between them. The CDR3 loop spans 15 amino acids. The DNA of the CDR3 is TGCAGTGCTAGACCCGGCGGGGCTAGCGAATTCGGCTACACCTTC. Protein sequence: CSARPGGASEFGYTF.

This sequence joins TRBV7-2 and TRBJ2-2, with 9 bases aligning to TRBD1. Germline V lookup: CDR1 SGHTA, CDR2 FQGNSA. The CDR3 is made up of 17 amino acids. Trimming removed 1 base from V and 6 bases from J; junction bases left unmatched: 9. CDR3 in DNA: TGTGCCAGCAGCTTAGTTTCGGGGGGACAGGGCCCCGGGGAGCTGTTTTTT. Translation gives CASSLVSGGQGPGELFF.

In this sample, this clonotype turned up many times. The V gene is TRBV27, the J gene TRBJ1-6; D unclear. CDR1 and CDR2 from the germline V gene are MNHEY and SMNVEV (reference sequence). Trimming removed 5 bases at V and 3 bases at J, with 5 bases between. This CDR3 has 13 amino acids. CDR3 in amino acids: CASSRDYNSPLHF. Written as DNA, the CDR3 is TGTGCCAGCAGTAGGGACTATAATTCACCCCTCCACTTT.

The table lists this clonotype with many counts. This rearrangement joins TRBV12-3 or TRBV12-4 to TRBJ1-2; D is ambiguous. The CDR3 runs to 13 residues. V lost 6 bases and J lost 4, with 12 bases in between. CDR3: CASSLQWGYGYTF. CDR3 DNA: TGTGCCAGCAGCCTACAGTGGGGCTATGGCTACACCTTC.

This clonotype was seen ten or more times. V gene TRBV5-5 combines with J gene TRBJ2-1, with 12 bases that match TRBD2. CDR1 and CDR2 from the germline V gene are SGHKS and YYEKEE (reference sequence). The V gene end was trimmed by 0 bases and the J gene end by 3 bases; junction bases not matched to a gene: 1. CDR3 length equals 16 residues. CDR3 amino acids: CASSLVLAGGYNEQFF. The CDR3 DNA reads TGTGCCAGCAGCTTGGTACTAGCGGGGGGCTACAATGAGCAGTTCTTC.

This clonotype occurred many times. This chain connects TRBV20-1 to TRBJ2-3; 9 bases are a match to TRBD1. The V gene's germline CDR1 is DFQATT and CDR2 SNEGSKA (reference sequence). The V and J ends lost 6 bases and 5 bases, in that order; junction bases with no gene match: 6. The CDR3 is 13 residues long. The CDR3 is CSAPGQGKDTQYF. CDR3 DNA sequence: TGCAGTGCCCCTGGACAGGGGAAAGATACGCAGTATTTT.

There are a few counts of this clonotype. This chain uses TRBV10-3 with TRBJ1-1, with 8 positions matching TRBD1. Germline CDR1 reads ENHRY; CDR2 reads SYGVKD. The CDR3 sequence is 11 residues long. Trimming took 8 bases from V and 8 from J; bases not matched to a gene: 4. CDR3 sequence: CAIGAGGEAFF. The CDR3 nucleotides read TGTGCCATCGGGGCAGGGGGCGAAGCTTTCTTT.

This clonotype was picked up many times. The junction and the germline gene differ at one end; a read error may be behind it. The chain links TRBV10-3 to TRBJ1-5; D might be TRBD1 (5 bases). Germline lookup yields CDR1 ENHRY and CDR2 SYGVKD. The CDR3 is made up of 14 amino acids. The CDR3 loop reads CAISGAQAGQPQNF. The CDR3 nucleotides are TGTGCCATCAGTGGGGCACAGGCGGGCCAGCCCCAGAATTTT.

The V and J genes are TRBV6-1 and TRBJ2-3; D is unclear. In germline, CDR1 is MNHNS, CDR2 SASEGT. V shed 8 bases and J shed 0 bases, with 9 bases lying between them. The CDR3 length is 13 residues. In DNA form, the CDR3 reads TGTGCCAGCTCGCCGGGTAGCACAGATACGCAGTATTTT. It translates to CASSPGSTDTQYF.

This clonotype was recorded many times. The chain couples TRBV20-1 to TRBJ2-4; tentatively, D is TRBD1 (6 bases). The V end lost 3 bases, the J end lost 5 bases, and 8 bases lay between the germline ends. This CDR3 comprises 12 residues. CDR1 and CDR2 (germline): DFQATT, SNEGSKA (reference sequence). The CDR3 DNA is TGCAGTGCTAGTGACAGGCAAAACATTCAGTACTTC. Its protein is CSASDRQNIQYF.

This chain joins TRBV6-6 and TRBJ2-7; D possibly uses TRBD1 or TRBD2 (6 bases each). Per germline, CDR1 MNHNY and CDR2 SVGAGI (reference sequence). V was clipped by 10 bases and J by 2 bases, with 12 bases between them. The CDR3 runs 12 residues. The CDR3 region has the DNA TGTGCCATCCAAGGGGGGACCTACGAGCAGTACTTC. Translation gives CAIQGGTYEQYF.

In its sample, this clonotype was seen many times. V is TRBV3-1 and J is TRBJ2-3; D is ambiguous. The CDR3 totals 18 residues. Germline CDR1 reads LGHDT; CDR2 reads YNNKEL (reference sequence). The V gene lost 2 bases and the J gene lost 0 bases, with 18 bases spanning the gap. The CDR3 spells CASSQLDAYSFSTDTQYF. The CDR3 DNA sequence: TGTGCCAGCAGCCAATTGGACGCCTACAGTTTTAGCACAGATACGCAGTATTTT.